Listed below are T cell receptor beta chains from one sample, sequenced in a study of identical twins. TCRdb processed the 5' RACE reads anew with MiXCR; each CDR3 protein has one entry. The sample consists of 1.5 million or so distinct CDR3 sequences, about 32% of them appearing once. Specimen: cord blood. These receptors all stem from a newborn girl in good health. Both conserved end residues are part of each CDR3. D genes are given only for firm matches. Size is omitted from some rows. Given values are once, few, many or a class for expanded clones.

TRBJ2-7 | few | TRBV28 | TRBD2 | CASSSPSGSGPEYEQYF | TGTGCCAGCAGTTCCCCTAGCGGGAGTGGCCCCGAATACGAGCAGTACTTC
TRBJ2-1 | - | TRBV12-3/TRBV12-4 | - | CASTGGGYEQFF | TGTGCCAGCACCGGAGGGGGCTATGAGCAGTTCTTC
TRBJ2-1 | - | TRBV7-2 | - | CASSLSPSAYNEQFF | TGTGCCAGCAGCTTATCGCCCTCCGCCTACAATGAGCAGTTCTTC
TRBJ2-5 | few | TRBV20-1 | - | CSAIGARETQYF | TGCAGTGCTATTGGTGCTCGCGAGACCCAGTACTTC
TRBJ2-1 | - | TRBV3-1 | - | CAGSRQGSNYNEQFF | TGTGCCGGCAGCCGGCAGGGGTCAAACTACAACGAGCAGTTCTTC
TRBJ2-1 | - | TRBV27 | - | CASGRLGRTPNEQFF | TGTGCCAGCGGCCGCCTAGGTCGCACACCCAATGAGCAGTTCTTC
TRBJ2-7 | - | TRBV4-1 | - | CASSQVRRDGIYEQYF | TGCGCCAGCAGCCAAGTCCGCCGGGACGGGATCTACGAGCAGTACTTC
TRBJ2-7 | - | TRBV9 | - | CASSVASGHSYNEQYF | TGTGCCAGCAGCGTAGCCAGCGGACACTCCTACAATGAGCAGTACTTC
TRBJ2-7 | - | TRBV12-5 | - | CASGTRTEGYEQYF | TGTGCTAGTGGTACCCGGACAGAAGGCTACGAGCAGTACTTC
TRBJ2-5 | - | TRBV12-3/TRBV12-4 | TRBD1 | CASSFAPTGMVAQYF | TGTGCCAGCAGTTTCGCCCCGACAGGGATGGTAGCCCAGTACTTC
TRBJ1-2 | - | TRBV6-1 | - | CASSVRGDNYGYTF | TGTGCCAGCAGTGTCAGAGGAGATAACTATGGCTACACCTTC
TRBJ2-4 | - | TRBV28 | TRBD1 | CASSFYGTGKNIQYF | TGTGCCAGCAGTTTCTATGGGACAGGGAAAAACATTCAGTACTTC
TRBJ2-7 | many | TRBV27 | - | CASSLSGPYEQYF | TGTGCCAGCAGTTTATCAGGGCCCTACGAGCAGTACTTC
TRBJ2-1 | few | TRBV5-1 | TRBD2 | CASKYGTSGRGIQNEQFF | TGCGCCAGCAAGTACGGGACTAGCGGGAGGGGAATCCAAAATGAGCAGTTCTTC
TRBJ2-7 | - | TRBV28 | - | CASSGGNYNEQYF | TGTGCCAGCTCGGGCGGGAACTACAATGAGCAGTACTTC
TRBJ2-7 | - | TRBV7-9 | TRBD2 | CASTSTQAGGPYNEQYF | TGTGCCAGCACCTCAACCCAAGCGGGAGGGCCCTACAATGAGCAGTACTTC
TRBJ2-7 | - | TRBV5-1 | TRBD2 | CASSLRTTSGRGYEQYF | TGCGCCAGCAGCTTGCGAACGACTAGCGGGAGAGGGTACGAGCAGTACTTC
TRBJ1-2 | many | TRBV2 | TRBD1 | CASSAVQGISGYTF | TGTGCCAGCAGTGCCGTACAGGGGATCTCTGGCTACACCTTC
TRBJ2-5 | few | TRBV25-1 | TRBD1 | CASSEFGTEETQYF | TGTGCCAGCAGTGAATTCGGGACAGAAGAGACCCAGTACTTC
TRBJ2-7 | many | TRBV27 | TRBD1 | CASSSDRAYEQYF | TGTGCCAGCAGTTCGGACAGGGCCTACGAGCAGTACTTC
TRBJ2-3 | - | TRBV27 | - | CASSHKMGRPREGADTQYF | TGTGCCAGCAGCCATAAGATGGGACGGCCCAGAGAAGGCGCAGATACGCAGTATTTT
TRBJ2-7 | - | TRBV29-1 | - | CSVRMAGEQYF | TGCAGCGTTAGAATGGCGGGGGAGCAGTACTTC
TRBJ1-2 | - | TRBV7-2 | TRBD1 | CASSLDPAGGRDYGYTF | TGTGCCAGCAGCTTAGACCCCGCAGGGGGCAGGGACTATGGCTACACCTTC
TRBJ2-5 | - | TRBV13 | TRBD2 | CASSSRTSGGLYQETQYF | TGTGCCAGCAGCTCCAGGACTAGCGGGGGGCTGTACCAAGAGACCCAGTACTTC
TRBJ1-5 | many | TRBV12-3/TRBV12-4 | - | CASSPRNQPQHF | TGTGCCAGCAGCCCTAGGAATCAGCCCCAGCATTTT
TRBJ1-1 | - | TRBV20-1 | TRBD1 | CSARDWDRGPDTEAFF | TGCAGTGCTAGAGATTGGGACAGGGGGCCGGACACTGAAGCTTTCTTT
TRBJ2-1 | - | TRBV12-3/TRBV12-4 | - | CASSLNPEQFF | TGTGCCAGCAGCCTGAATCCTGAGCAGTTCTTC
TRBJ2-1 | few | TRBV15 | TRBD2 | CATSRATSGVYNEQFF | TGTGCCACCAGCAGAGCGACTAGCGGGGTTTACAATGAGCAGTTCTTC
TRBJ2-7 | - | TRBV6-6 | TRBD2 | CASTIQLAGSYEQYF | TGTGCCAGCACGATCCAGCTAGCGGGGTCCTACGAGCAGTACTTC
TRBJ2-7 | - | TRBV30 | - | CAWSSGAVYEQYF | TGTGCCTGGAGTTCGGGCGCAGTCTACGAGCAGTACTTC
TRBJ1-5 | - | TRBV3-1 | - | CASSQSGGGQPQHF | TGTGCCAGCAGCCAATCGGGGGGAGGCCAGCCCCAGCATTTT
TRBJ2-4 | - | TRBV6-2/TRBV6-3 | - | CASSYGGSLAKNIQYF | TGTGCCAGCAGTTACGGGGGGAGCCTAGCCAAAAACATTCAGTACTTC